These T cell receptor beta chains were read from a single sample in a study of T cell responses to AZD1222 COVID-19 vaccine. Here immunoSEQ multiplex PCR was the method, and the copy in TCRdb shows in-frame clones only, minus some. This table holds 210,000 or so clones, 85% to 95% found once. The sample here was peripheral blood, taken on day 0 of MenACWY control vaccination. The receptors stem from an adult in good health. Both conserved end residues are part of each CDR3. The order of the fields is CDR3 DNA, CDR3 protein, V gene, clone size, J gene, D gene. D genes are given only for firm matches. Not every row has a clone size; where given, it reads once, few, many or a size class.

CDR3 DNA: TGTGCCAGCAGTTTGGATGTCAGGGCGAATACCTTC
CDR3 protein: CASSLDVRANTF
V gene: TRBV28
clone size: once
J gene: TRBJ1-2
D gene: NA

CDR3 DNA: TGTGCCAGCAGCTTCGGGGGACTGGAAGCTTTCTTT
CDR3 protein: CASSFGGLEAFF
V gene: TRBV7-9
clone size: NA
J gene: TRBJ1-1
D gene: NA

CDR3 DNA: TGTGCCAGCAGCCAAGAAATCGGGGTCTCTAATGAAAAACTGTTTTTT
CDR3 protein: CASSQEIGVSNEKLFF
V gene: TRBV3-1/TRBV3-2
clone size: NA
J gene: TRBJ1-4
D gene: NA

CDR3 DNA: TGTGCCAGCAGCGCTAGACAGGGATACGACGCCGGAAACACCATATATTTT
CDR3 protein: CASSARQGYDAGNTIYF
V gene: TRBV5-5
clone size: NA
J gene: TRBJ1-3
D gene: TRBD1

CDR3 DNA: TGTGCCAGCAGCTTTATCGGGCGTTCCTACGAGCAGTACTTC
CDR3 protein: CASSFIGRSYEQYF
V gene: TRBV27
clone size: NA
J gene: TRBJ2-7
D gene: NA

CDR3 DNA: TGCGCCAGCAGCCCCACAGGGCTGAACACTGAAGCTTTCTTT
CDR3 protein: CASSPTGLNTEAFF
V gene: TRBV5-1
clone size: NA
J gene: TRBJ1-1
D gene: NA

CDR3 DNA: TGTGCCAGCAGCTTTGGCCAGGCAGCCTACGAGCAGTACTTC
CDR3 protein: CASSFGQAAYEQYF
V gene: TRBV7-2
clone size: NA
J gene: TRBJ2-7
D gene: NA

CDR3 DNA: TGTGCCAGCAGCTTTGACAGGGGAGTCGCGAACACTGAAGCTTTCTTT
CDR3 protein: CASSFDRGVANTEAFF
V gene: TRBV5-5
clone size: NA
J gene: TRBJ1-1
D gene: TRBD1

CDR3 DNA: TGTGCCAGCAGTTTCGACCTGGTGAACACTGAAGCTTTCTTT
CDR3 protein: CASSFDLVNTEAFF
V gene: TRBV28
clone size: NA
J gene: TRBJ1-1
D gene: NA

CDR3 DNA: TGTGCCAGCAGCTCCGGGATTTCGAACACTGAAGCTTTCTTT
CDR3 protein: CASSSGISNTEAFF
V gene: TRBV11-2
clone size: NA
J gene: TRBJ1-1
D gene: NA

CDR3 DNA: TGTGCCAGCAGCTTGGCTGGGCGGGATGGCTACACCTTC
CDR3 protein: CASSLAGRDGYTF
V gene: TRBV5-4
clone size: NA
J gene: TRBJ1-2
D gene: NA

CDR3 DNA: TGTGCCAGCAGCTTAGGGGCAAATCAGCCCCAGCATTTT
CDR3 protein: CASSLGANQPQHF
V gene: TRBV7-8
clone size: NA
J gene: TRBJ1-5
D gene: NA